This T cell receptor (beta chain) derives from a study of graft-versus-host responses after intestinal transplantation. Study summary: Anti-thymocyte globulin induction, then tacrolimus and steroids for roughly 3 years, went to all recipients.

V shed 1 base and J 6 bases; nucleotides not matched to a gene: 5. CDR3 size: 15 residues. Looked up from germline, CDR1 is SGHVS and CDR2 is FQNEAQ. Study-wide results and limits: Within allografts, high graft-versus-host to host-versus-graft clonal ratios were seen among patients with graft-donor T cell macrochimerism.

Worth noting for this clone: Its antigen is undetermined.

Grafts had their tissue processed, releasing intraepithelial and lamina propria lymphocytes. The data were produced by immunoSEQ multiplex PCR, yet TCRdb's version contains in-frame clones alone and is incomplete. Seen here are just under 20,000 clones, roughly 78% observed once, and the top ten hold less than 10%. The sequences come from ileum tissue, collected around 20 days after intestinal transplant. The chain has TRBV7-8 and TRBJ2-3; 9 nucleotides line up with TRBD2. The TCR originated in a human patient who received an intestinal transplant, so some T cells may come from the graft donor. The CDR3 DNA reads TGTGCCAGCAGCTTAGTGGCGGGAGGGCCGGATACGCAGTATTTT. Its protein product is CASSLVAGGPDTQYF.